Reported below is one T cell receptor (beta chain). These data originate in a study of blood T cell repertoires in COVID-19. Background on the study: The United States, Italy and Spain provided the acute and convalescent COVID-19 samples. PBMCs, B-cell-depleted T cells, or T cells were the source of the cDNA or gDNA that made up the material.

Per the study methods: Reference gene primers were amplified, and this amplification served to estimate nucleated cell counts. Clones were sequenced by immunoSEQ multiplex PCR, and TCRdb holds only the in-frame ones, with some missing. That table furnishes V, J and clone size, whereas the DNA furnished D and trimming. The repertoire holds under 150,000 clones, with over 70% as singletons. The CDR3 runs 16 residues. V trimming: 0 bases; J trimming: 6 bases; junction bases outside the gene matches: 9. The germline V gene encodes CDR1 SGHAT and CDR2 FQNNGV. The rearrangement joins TRBV11-2 to TRBJ2-7; 9 bases are shared with TRBD2. This TCR was sampled from a man aged 50-60 years with active or convalescent COVID-19. Sequencing input: peripheral blood. The CDR3 is CASSLEAGGPSVEQYF. DNA of the CDR3: TGTGCCAGCAGCTTAGAGGCGGGAGGGCCCTCAGTCGAGCAGTACTTC.